Following are 13 T cell receptor beta chains from one sample sequenced in a study of blood T cell repertoires in COVID-19. Some clones are missing from TCRdb's copy, which holds only in-frame ones; the method was immunoSEQ multiplex PCR. The table includes about 150,000 clones, under 90% detected once. The specimen was peripheral blood. These receptors all stem from a man aged 55 to 70 with acute or convalescent COVID-19.

This clone occurred a few times. The chain has TRBV5-4 and TRBJ1-1; D remains ambiguous. Per the germline V gene, CDR1 is SGHNT and CDR2 is YYREEE (reference sequence). The CDR3 loop spans 12 amino acids. V was pared by 4 bases and J by 11 bases, with 15 bases between. CDR3 residues: CASSRVAEEAFF. The DNA of the CDR3 is TGTGCCAGCAGCAGGGTCGCGGAGGAGGCTTTCTTT.

The genes are TRBV11-2 and TRBJ1-3; the D is unclear. Trimming removed 5 bases at V and 4 bases at J, with 6 bases between. Germline V gene sequence: CDR1 SGHAT, CDR2 FQNNGV. The CDR3 is 12 amino acids. The CDR3 DNA reads as TGTGCCAGCAGCCCCACAGGAAACACCATATATTTT. Residues: CASSPTGNTIYF.

The chain uses TRBV3-1 (or the pseudogene TRBV3-2) and TRBJ1-2, with 9 bases aligning to TRBD1. The germline CDR1 and CDR2 sequences are LGHDT and YNNKEL (reference sequence). J was trimmed by 4 bases and V by 4 bases; bases with no gene match: 4. CDR3 length equals 14 residues. CDR3 nucleotides: TGTGCCAGCAGCCCACAGGGGGCGGGCTATGGCTACACCTTC. Translation gives CASSPQGAGYGYTF.

V usage is TRBV18 and J usage is TRBJ1-6; 9 bases map to TRBD1. Trimming removed 0 bases from V and 4 bases from J; junction bases left unmatched: 1. The CDR3 totals 16 residues. CDR1 and CDR2 (germline): KGHSH, LQKENI. The CDR3 DNA follows: TGTGCCAGCTCACCACCAGGACAGGGGTATAATTCACCCCTCCACTTT. Translated, it gives CASSPPGQGYNSPLHF.

This clone was seen a single time. The chain combines TRBV15 with TRBJ2-5, with 12 bases fitting TRBD1. The CDR3 is 15 residues long. Unmatched junction bases numbered 3, after V lost 4 bases and J lost 3 bases. The germline CDR1 and CDR2 sequences are LNHNV and YYDKDF (reference sequence). This CDR3 reads CATSIGTGGEETQYF. CDR3 nucleotides: TGTGCCACCAGCATTGGGACAGGGGGCGAAGAGACCCAGTACTTC.

V usage is TRBV5-6 and J usage is TRBJ1-4; D gene ambiguous. The CDR3 sequence is 13 residues long. The germline V gene encodes CDR1 SGHDT and CDR2 YYEEEE. V gave up 4 bases and J gave up 10 bases, with 14 bases separating them. CDR3 sequence (DNA): TGTGCCAGCAGCCGACTCCAGACTCGAAAACTGTTTTTT. This translates into CASSRLQTRKLFF.

This clone is deemed large. This chain connects TRBV6-6 to TRBJ2-2, with a possible D match to TRBD1 (5 bases). Germline values: CDR1 MNHNY, CDR2 SVGAGI (reference sequence). The CDR3 runs 16 residues. V was clipped by 5 bases and J by 0 bases, with 13 bases between them. The CDR3 DNA is TGTGCCAGCAGTCGAGACAGCCTGACGAACACCGGGGAGCTGTTTTTT. It encodes CASSRDSLTNTGELFF.

This clone was seen just once. The genes are TRBV7-9 and TRBJ1-4; D possibly corresponds to TRBD1 (5 bases). The CDR3 sequence is 14 residues long. The V and J ends lost 8 bases and 8 bases respectively, with 18 bases between them. In germline, CDR1 is SEHNR, CDR2 FQNEAQ (reference sequence). The CDR3 reads CASGPQVDREKLFF. CDR3 DNA: TGTGCCAGCGGACCACAGGTAGACCGAGAAAAACTGTTTTTT.

This clone has a handful of counts. This sample includes further DNA sequences coding for the same CDR3. V is TRBV7-2 and J is TRBJ1-1, with a possible D match to TRBD1 (6 bases). This CDR3 is built from 15 residues. The germline V gene encodes CDR1 SGHTA and CDR2 FQGNSA. V lost 1 base and J lost 4, with 13 bases in between. As DNA, the CDR3 is TGTGCCAGCAGCTTAGAGGGCAGGGGTGGCACTGAAGCTTTCTTT. It is translated as CASSLEGRGGTEAFF. Full variable domain (outside the CDR3, taken from reference TRBV7-2 and TRBJ1-1): GAGVSQSPSNKVTEKGKDVELRCDPISGHTALYWYRQSLGQGLEFLIYFQGNSAPDKSGLPSDRFSAERTGGSVSTLTIQRTQQEDSAVYLCASSLEGRGGTEAFFGQGTRLTVV.

This clone appeared a few times. This sequence joins TRBV30 and TRBJ1-6; D gene ambiguous. The CDR3 extends over 12 amino acids. V was pared by 0 bases and J by 12 bases, with 9 bases between. Germline V gene lookup returns CDR1 GTSNPN and CDR2 SVGIG (reference sequence). CDR3 nucleotide sequence: TGTGCCTGGAGTGTACCACTTTTACCCCTCCACTTT. Its protein product is CAWSVPLLPLHF.

V is TRBV28 and J is TRBJ2-3, with D possibly being TRBD2 (5 bases). From germline, CDR1 is MDHEN and CDR2 SYDVKM. V shed 3 bases and J shed 0 bases, with 7 bases lying between them. The CDR3 covers 14 residues. CDR3 residues: CASSLDLSTDTQYF. CDR3 bases: TGTGCCAGCAGTTTGGACTTAAGCACAGATACGCAGTATTTT.

In the case of this clone: One junction end does not reproduce the germline sequence, and a read error may be involved. This rearrangement joins TRBV7-7 to TRBJ2-1; TRBD2 aligns across 10 bases. The CDR3 spans 15 residues. CDR1 and CDR2 (germline): SSHAT, FNYEAQ (reference sequence). The CDR3 loop reads CASSSLAGVYNEQFF. The DNA for the CDR3 is TGTGCTAGCAGCTCTCTAGCGGGGGTCTACAATGAGCAGTTCTTC.

The chain combines TRBV2 with TRBJ2-7; D not certain. The V and J ends lost 1 base and 7 bases respectively, with 8 bases between them. This CDR3 contains 12 residues. Germline loops: CDR1 SNHLY, CDR2 FYNNEI. CDR3 amino acids: CASSEGPWEQYF. The CDR3, as DNA: TGTGCCAGCAGTGAAGGGCCGTGGGAGCAGTACTTC.